This is a list of T cell receptor beta chains from one sample in a study of blood T cell repertoires in COVID-19. Some clones are missing from TCRdb's copy, which holds only in-frame ones; the method was immunoSEQ multiplex PCR. The sample lists around 310,000 clones; about 89% were seen once. Sequencing used peripheral blood. The receptor source for this set is a woman aged 55-75 years with acute or convalescent COVID-19. CDR3s include the opening cysteine and the closing phenylalanine or tryptophan. The order of the fields is V gene, D gene, clone size, J gene, CDR3 DNA, CDR3 protein. D genes are given only for firm matches. Size tells how often a clone was seen (once, few, many) or the class of an expanded clone, and some rows leave it out.

TRBV14	TRBD1	NA	TRBJ1-1	TGTGCCAGCAGCCATTCAGGGGGCACTGAAGCTTTCTTT	CASSHSGGTEAFF
TRBV9	NA	NA	TRBJ1-4	TGTGCCAGCAGCGTAGGAACATCGGAGGGCGCCTATGGAAAACTGTTTTTT	CASSVGTSEGAYGKLFF
TRBV12-3/TRBV12-4	NA	NA	TRBJ2-1	TGTGCCAGCAGTTTTATTTATGAGCAGTTCTTC	CASSFIYEQFF
TRBV10-3	NA	NA	TRBJ2-7	TGTGCCATCAGTGAACAGCGGGTGACTTCCTACGAGCAGTACTTC	CAISEQRVTSYEQYF
TRBV27	NA	NA	TRBJ2-7	TGTGCCAGCAGTATCGACAGGACCCACTACGAGCAGTACTTC	CASSIDRTHYEQYF
TRBV18	TRBD1	NA	TRBJ2-5	TGTGCCAGCTCACCCAAGACAGGGAGAGAGACCCAGTACTTC	CASSPKTGRETQYF
TRBV5-1	NA	NA	TRBJ1-1	TGCGCCAGCAGCTTGGCCGAGTCAACTGAAGCTTTCTTT	CASSLAESTEAFF
TRBV9	TRBD2	once	TRBJ2-1	TGTGCCAGCAGCGTAGGGACTAGCGGGGGCAAAAATGAGCAGTTCTTC	CASSVGTSGGKNEQFF
TRBV4-2	TRBD2	few	TRBJ2-7	TGTGCCAGCAGCGAGGGGTGGGAGTATAGCGGGAGGGACTACGAGCAGTACTTC	CASSEGWEYSGRDYEQYF
TRBV29-1	TRBD2	NA	TRBJ2-5	TGCAGCGTTGAGGGAGGGGAGGAGGCGGAGACCCAGTACTTC	CSVEGGEEAETQYF
TRBV6-2/TRBV6-3	TRBD1	NA	TRBJ1-1	TGTGCCAGCAGTTCCCGGCCGGGACAGTGGAACACTGAAGCTTTCTTT	CASSSRPGQWNTEAFF
TRBV5-4	NA	few	TRBJ2-3	NA	CASSPSVAGGSYF
TRBV3-1/TRBV3-2	NA	NA	TRBJ1-6	TGTGCCAGCAGCTCGCAGGGAGGTGATTCACCCCTCCACTTT	CASSSQGGDSPLHF
TRBV5-1	TRBD1	NA	TRBJ1-3	TGCGCCAGCAGCTGGGACAGGACGGCTGGAAACACCATATATTTT	CASSWDRTAGNTIYF
TRBV6-2/TRBV6-3	NA	NA	TRBJ1-1	TGTGCCAGCACCCCAAGGGGTGAAGCTTTCTTT	CASTPRGEAFF
TRBV5-4	TRBD2	NA	TRBJ2-5	TGTGCCAGCAGCGCCTTACTAGCGGAGCGGAGGGAGACCCAGTACTTC	CASSALLAERRETQYF
TRBV5-4	NA	NA	TRBJ2-5	TGTGCCAGCAGCTCAGGAAGTGAAGGATGGGAGACCCAGTACTTC	CASSSGSEGWETQYF
TRBV7-8	NA	NA	TRBJ2-7	TGTGCCAGCAGCTTCGGGAGCTCCTACGAGCAGTACTTC	CASSFGSSYEQYF
TRBV28	NA	once	TRBJ1-2	TGTGCCAGCAGTTTACAGGAGGTCAGCTATGGCTACACCTTC	CASSLQEVSYGYTF
TRBV12-3/TRBV12-4	NA	NA	TRBJ2-1	TGTGCCAGCAGTCCCGACAACAATGAGCAGTTCTTC	CASSPDNNEQFF
TRBV3-1/TRBV3-2	NA	NA	TRBJ1-2	TGTGCCAGCAGCCAAGGGGAGACCTATGGCTACACCTTC	CASSQGETYGYTF
TRBV4-1	NA	NA	TRBJ2-7	TGCGCCAGCAGCCAAGTCGGCAGGGTTGCCTACGAGCAGTACTTC	CASSQVGRVAYEQYF
TRBV15	TRBD2	NA	TRBJ2-3	TGTGCCACCAGCAGAGATAGAGGACTAGACACAGATACGCAGTATTTT	CATSRDRGLDTDTQYF
TRBV5-6	NA	NA	TRBJ1-2	TGTGCCAGCAGTCACGCGGTGAAGGTAGAGGGCTATGGCTACACCTTC	CASSHAVKVEGYGYTF
TRBV5-1	TRBD1	NA	TRBJ1-5	TGCGCCAGCAGCTTGGGGACAGGGGCGATTGGCCAGCCCCAGCATTTT	CASSLGTGAIGQPQHF
TRBV1	NA	NA	TRBJ2-1	TGCACCAGCAGCCAAGAAAGCACTAGCGCCCTAAGGGCCAATGAGCAGTTCTTC	CTSSQESTSALRANEQFF
TRBV25-1	TRBD1	NA	TRBJ2-7	TGTGCCAGCAGACAGGGGGACTACGAGCAGTACTTC	CASRQGDYEQYF
TRBV24-1	TRBD1	NA	TRBJ2-1	TGTGCCACCAGTGATGGGGACAGGGGGGGCCACAATGAGCAGTTCTTC	CATSDGDRGGHNEQFF
TRBV12-3/TRBV12-4	NA	NA	TRBJ1-1	TGTGCCAGCAGTTTGAACAGGCCTGAAGCTTTCTTT	CASSLNRPEAFF
TRBV5-1	TRBD1	NA	TRBJ2-3	TGCGCCAGCAGCTTGGCCGGGACAGCCTATACTTCAGATACGCAGTATTTT	CASSLAGTAYTSDTQYF
TRBV5-1	TRBD1	NA	TRBJ1-6	TGCGCCAGCAGCTTGGACAGGGGGCGGTTTTCACCCCTCCACTTT	CASSLDRGRFSPLHF
TRBV11-3	TRBD2	NA	TRBJ2-1	TGTGCCAGCAGCCCAGGACTAGCGGGAGTCCGGGGCAATGAGCAGTTCTTC	CASSPGLAGVRGNEQFF
TRBV11-2	NA	NA	TRBJ2-7	TGTGCCAGCAGCTTAGCGGTACACGAGCAGTACTTC	CASSLAVHEQYF
TRBV5-1	NA	NA	TRBJ1-2	TGCGCCAGCAGCTCGGCGGGGGACTATGGCTACACCTTC	CASSSAGDYGYTF
TRBV27	NA	NA	TRBJ2-7	TGTGCCAGCAGTTTATGGCAACAGGCAGGGGAGCAGTACTTC	CASSLWQQAGEQYF
TRBV7-2	TRBD1	once	TRBJ2-5	TGTGCCAGCAGTCAGGGACAGGGGGCTTTGAGGACCCAGTACTTC	CASSQGQGALRTQYF
TRBV6-5	NA	NA	TRBJ1-2	TGTGCCAGCAGTTACACGGGGTTATATGGCTACACCTTC	CASSYTGLYGYTF
TRBV18	NA	NA	TRBJ1-1	TGTGCCAGCTCACCGACGAGGACTGAAGCTTTCTTT	CASSPTRTEAFF
TRBV5-6	TRBD1	NA	TRBJ1-1	TGTGCCAGCAGCTTGGTACAGGGGGCTGTGTGGCTGGGGAGCACTGAAGCTTTCTTT	CASSLVQGAVWLGSTEAFF
TRBV19	TRBD1	NA	TRBJ2-7	TGTGCCAGTAGTATAGATGGGGGACAGGTCCCGTACGAGCAGTACTTC	CASSIDGGQVPYEQYF
TRBV6-5	TRBD1	NA	TRBJ1-6	TGTGCCAGCGCCCAGGGGGTGGTTTCACCCCTCCACTTT	CASAQGVVSPLHF
TRBV6-2/TRBV6-3	TRBD2	NA	TRBJ2-1	TGTGCCAGCAGTTTCCCCGGACTAGCGGGAGGGTCTGCTGAGCAGTTCTTC	CASSFPGLAGGSAEQFF
TRBV11-2	NA	NA	TRBJ1-5	TGTGCCAGCAGCTTAGATTATTATAGCAATCAGCCCCAGCATTTT	CASSLDYYSNQPQHF
TRBV9	TRBD1	NA	TRBJ1-6	TGTGCCAGCAGCCGCACCAAGGGACAGGGTAGTAGCTCACCCCTCCACTTT	CASSRTKGQGSSSPLHF
TRBV24-1	NA	few	TRBJ2-2	TGTGCCACCAGTGGTTACACGAACACCGGGGAGCTGTTTTTT	CATSGYTNTGELFF
TRBV30	NA	NA	TRBJ1-4	TGTGCCTGGAGTGTAGTACAGGGCGGGAAACTGTTTTTT	CAWSVVQGGKLFF
TRBV28	NA	NA	TRBJ1-4	TGTGCCAGCAGTTTCCCATCTAATGAAAAACTGTTTTTT	CASSFPSNEKLFF
TRBV7-2	TRBD1	NA	TRBJ1-3	TGTGCCAGCAGTTTTAGACAGGGGGGATCCGGAAACACCATATATTTT	CASSFRQGGSGNTIYF
TRBV3-1/TRBV3-2	TRBD2	NA	TRBJ2-7	TGTGCCAGCAGCCGCAGTTCGACCGGGACTAGCGGGGGGAACTCCTACGAGCAGTACTTC	CASSRSSTGTSGGNSYEQYF
TRBV24-1	NA	NA	TRBJ2-2	TGTGCCACCAGTGATTTGCTTGGCTCCGGGGAGCTGTTTTTT	CATSDLLGSGELFF
TRBV6-2/TRBV6-3	TRBD2	NA	TRBJ2-1	TGTGCCAGCAGTTACGGATCGGGGGGATTACTGGGGGAGCAGTTCTTC	CASSYGSGGLLGEQFF